The sequence of this TCR beta chain was determined in a study of cytomegalovirus exposure and HLA in healthy donors. General study findings and limits: First-cohort TCR clusters tended to co-occur in the 90 to 150 validation repertoires, a later analysis found.

In the case of this clone: Its antigen remains unknown.

V was pared by 1 base and J by 6 bases, with 8 bases of the junction left unmatched. In germline, CDR1 is SGHRS, CDR2 YFSETQ. This CDR3 contains 16 residues. The protocol was immunoSEQ multiplex PCR, while the TCRdb copy is restricted to in-frame clones and leaves out a portion. The sample lists about 310,000 clones, roughly 90% seen once, with around 0.88% in the top ten. This TCR derives from a young man in good health and CMV-seronegative. V gene TRBV5-1 combines with J gene TRBJ2-2, with 8 nucleotides matching TRBD1. The sequenced material came from PBMCs. The CDR3 nucleotides are TGCGCCAGCAGCTTGTCCGGACAGGGAAGTCCCGGGGAGCTGTTTTTT. This encodes CASSLSGQGSPGELFF.